The 5 T cell receptor beta chains listed next were all sequenced from one sample in a study of T cell repertoires in ileal Crohn's disease. Noted time point: neoterminal ileum biopsy at postoperative endoscopy, about 6 months after surgery. Sequenced by immunoSEQ multiplex PCR; TCRdb stores in-frame clones only, minus some. Of 4,000 or so clones listed, 75% to 85% are singletons. Specimen: ileal tissue. These receptors all stem from an adult with Crohn's disease.

The chain combines TRBV5-6 with TRBJ2-7, with 11 positions matching TRBD1. This CDR3 has 16 residues. Germline CDR1 is SGHDT and CDR2 is YYEEEE. V shed 0 bases, J shed 3 bases, and the junction held 5 bases outside the gene matches. The chain's CDR3 is CASSLGPGQGGYEQYF. The DNA of the CDR3 is TGTGCCAGCAGCTTGGGCCCGGGACAGGGGGGCTACGAGCAGTACTTC.

This chain uses TRBV29-1 with TRBJ2-2, with a weak D call TRBD2 (6 bases). Between the trimmed V and J ends, which lost 6 bases and 6 bases, there was a span of 20 bases. Germline-derived CDR1 and CDR2 are SQVTM and ANQGSEA. The length of the CDR3 is 15 residues. The CDR3 sequence: CSVRGGDGEAGELFF. For the CDR3, the DNA is TGCAGCGTGAGGGGTGGGGACGGGGAGGCCGGGGAGCTGTTTTTT.

The V and J genes are TRBV11-2 and TRBJ2-7, with 16 bases aligning to TRBD2. The junction had 4 bases not matched to a gene; V was cut back by 5 bases and J by 0 bases. The CDR3 is 17 amino acids. From germline, CDR1 is SGHAT and CDR2 FQNNGV. CDR3 DNA: TGTGCCAGCAGCGGGACTAGCGGGGGGGCTAGCTCCTACGAGCAGTACTTC. It specifies CASSGTSGGASSYEQYF.

The chain recombines TRBV18 with TRBJ2-3; 11 nucleotides match TRBD2. This CDR3 contains 17 residues. J gave up 0 bases and V 3 bases, and 5 bases lay outside the gene matches. CDR1 and CDR2 from the germline V gene are KGHSH and LQKENI. CDR3 region: CASSPGTSGGSTDTQYF. The CDR3 DNA reads TGTGCCAGCTCACCGGGCACTAGCGGGGGAAGCACAGATACGCAGTATTTT.

The rearrangement joins TRBV6-6 to TRBJ1-1; D ambiguous. The CDR3 has 12 amino acids. Deletions cut 5 bases from V and 4 bases from J, with 8 bases between. Germline V gene sequence: CDR1 MNHNY, CDR2 SVGAGI (reference sequence). CDR3 loop: CASSRTATEAFF. The CDR3 DNA follows: TGTGCCAGCAGTCGGACTGCCACTGAAGCTTTCTTT.